This TCR beta chain emerged from a study of T cell changes during pregnancy in multiple sclerosis. Sequencing was performed with immunoSEQ multiplex PCR; in TCRdb, only in-frame clones are kept and a portion is missing. The sample consists of about 36,000 clones, 88% of them appearing once. The receptor was isolated from a female donor with multiple sclerosis, enrolled in a pregnancy study. The input for sequencing was CD4+ T cells from peripheral blood mononuclear cells, taken in the first trimester of pregnancy.

The CDR3 sequence is CASSYPGQGLFF. CDR3 nucleotide sequence: TGTGCCAGCAGCTACCCGGGACAGGGACTGTTTTTT. The chain links TRBV7-9 to TRBJ1-4; 9 bases line up with TRBD1. In germline, CDR1 is SEHNR, CDR2 FQNEAQ (reference sequence). V was clipped by 4 bases and J by 13 bases; unmatched bases: 4. The CDR3 sequence is 12 residues long. The full variable domain, rest sourced from reference TRBV7-9 and TRBJ1-4, is DTGVSQNPRHKITKRGQNVTFRCDPISEHNRLYWYRQTLGQGPEFLTYFQNEAQLEKSRLLSDRFSAERPKGSFSTLEIQRTEQGDSAMYLCASSYPGQGLFFGSGTQLSVL.